This T cell receptor beta chain was retrieved from a study of T-cell reconstitution after alpha-beta-depleted transplantation in children. Study-level findings and limits: The authors attributed T-cell counts and diversity one year after transplant mostly to newly produced T cells. Surviving recipient cells, namely T cells and thymic progenitors, were the source of high day-60 TCRbeta diversity in some patients. Several hundred expanded graft clones reportedly were the source of alpha-beta T cells about two months after transplant.

Trimming cost V 3 bases and J 12 bases, with 18 bases left between them. The CDR3 is 14 residues long. Germline V gene lookup returns CDR1 LGHNA and CDR2 YSLEER. Details on this clonotype: The antigen remains undetermined.

During its preparation, the TCRbeta library received unique molecular identifiers. A single record per CDR3 protein comes from TCRdb applying MiXCR to the PCR reads. The sample lists hundreds of thousands of distinct CDR3 sequences; 10% to 15% were seen once. The TCR sequence derives from a male patient younger than 18 who had a stem cell transplant for acute myeloid leukemia, so the T cells may come from the graft donor. The material was PBMCs, mostly from graft donor cells, obtained 360 days after TCRalphabeta/CD19-depleted stem cell transplant. V gene TRBV4-3 combines with J gene TRBJ2-1, with D maybe TRBD2 (6 bases). Here the CDR3 reads CASSHSGLTEGQFF. The CDR3 DNA reads TGCGCCAGCAGCCATTCGGGACTGACGGAGGGGCAGTTCTTC.